This record covers a single T cell receptor beta chain. These data originate in a study of technical replicates of blood from a few donors. The repertoire was sequenced with immunoSEQ multiplex PCR; TCRdb's copy has only in-frame clones and lacks some. The sample holds about 79,000 clones, 94% seen once. Germline V gene lookup returns CDR1 LGHNA and CDR2 YNFKEQ. The CDR3 runs 14 residues. Trimming stripped 5 bases from V and 4 bases from J, with 12 bases between. This sequence was found in a human donor in good health. The chain recombines TRBV4-2 with TRBJ2-1; D is perhaps TRBD2 (5 bases). Sequenced input: T cells isolated from PBMCs. The CDR3 spells CASSGAVIYNEQFF. The CDR3 DNA sequence: TGTGCCAGCAGCGGAGCGGTGATATACAATGAGCAGTTCTTC.